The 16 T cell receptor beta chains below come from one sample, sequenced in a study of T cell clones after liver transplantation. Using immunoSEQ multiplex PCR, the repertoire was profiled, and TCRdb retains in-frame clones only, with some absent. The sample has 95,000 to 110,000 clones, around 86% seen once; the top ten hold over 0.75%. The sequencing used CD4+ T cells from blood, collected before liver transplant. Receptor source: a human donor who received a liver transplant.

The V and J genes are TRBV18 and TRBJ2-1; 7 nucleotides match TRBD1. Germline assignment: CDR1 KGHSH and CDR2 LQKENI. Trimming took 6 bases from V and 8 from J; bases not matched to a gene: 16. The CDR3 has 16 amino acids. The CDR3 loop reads CASSRERQGFGHEQFF. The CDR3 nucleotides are TGTGCCAGCTCCAGAGAAAGACAGGGATTCGGGCATGAGCAGTTCTTC.

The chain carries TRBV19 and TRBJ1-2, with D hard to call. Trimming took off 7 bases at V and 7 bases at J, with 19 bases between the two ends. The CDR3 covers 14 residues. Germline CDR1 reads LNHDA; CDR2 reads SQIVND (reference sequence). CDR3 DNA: TGTGCCAGTATGGGGATCGGGTTACCCGGTGGCTACACCTTC. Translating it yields CASMGIGLPGGYTF.

CDR3 sequence (DNA): TGTGCCAGCAGCCCCGGGGTTGGAGAGACCCAGTACTTC. Its translation: CASSPGVGETQYF. This sequence joins TRBV7-3 and TRBJ2-5, with D tentatively TRBD2 (5 bases). The germline gives CDR1 SGHTA, CDR2 FQGTGA. Deletions cut 5 bases from V and 4 bases from J, with 11 bases between. This CDR3 comprises 13 residues.

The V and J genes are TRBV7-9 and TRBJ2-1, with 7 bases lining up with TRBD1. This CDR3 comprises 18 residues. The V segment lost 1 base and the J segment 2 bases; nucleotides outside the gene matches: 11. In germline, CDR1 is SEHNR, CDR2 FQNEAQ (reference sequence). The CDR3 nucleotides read TGTGCCAGCAGCTTAGTTCGGAAGGGACAGAATCCCTACAATGAGCAGTTCTTC. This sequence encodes CASSLVRKGQNPYNEQFF.

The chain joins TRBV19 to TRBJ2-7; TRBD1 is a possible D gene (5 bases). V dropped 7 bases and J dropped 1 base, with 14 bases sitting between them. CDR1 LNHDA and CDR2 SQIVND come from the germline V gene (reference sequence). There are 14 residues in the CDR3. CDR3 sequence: CASKAGPFSYEQYF. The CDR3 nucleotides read TGTGCCAGTAAGGCAGGGCCCTTTTCCTACGAGCAGTACTTC.

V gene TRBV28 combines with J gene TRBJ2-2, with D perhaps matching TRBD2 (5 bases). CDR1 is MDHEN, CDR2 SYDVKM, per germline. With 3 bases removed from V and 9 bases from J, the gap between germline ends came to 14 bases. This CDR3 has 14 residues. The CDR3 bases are TGTGCCAGCAGTTTTGACGCTTCGGGAAGGGAGCTGTTTTTT. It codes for CASSFDASGRELFF.

The CDR3 sequence: CANGVGLAGKYEQYF. The DNA for the CDR3 is TGTGCCAACGGGGTTGGACTAGCGGGAAAGTACGAGCAGTACTTC. V usage is TRBV28 and J usage is TRBJ2-7; 12 positions match TRBD2. Germline CDR1 MDHEN, CDR2 SYDVKM. CDR3 length: 15 amino acids. The ends lost 10 bases at V and 4 bases at J; junction bases unmatched: 11.

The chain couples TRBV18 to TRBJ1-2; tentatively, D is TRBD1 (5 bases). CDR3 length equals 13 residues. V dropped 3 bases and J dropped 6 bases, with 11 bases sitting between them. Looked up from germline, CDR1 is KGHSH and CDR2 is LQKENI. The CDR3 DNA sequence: TGTGCCAGCTCACCTCAGGGAAAGGATGGCTACACCTTC. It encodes CASSPQGKDGYTF. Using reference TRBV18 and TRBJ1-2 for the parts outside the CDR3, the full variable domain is NAGVMQNPRHLVRRRGQEARLRCSPMKGHSHVYWYRQLPEEGLKFMVYLQKENIIDESGMPKERFSAEFPKEGPSILRIQQVVRGDSAAYFCASSPQGKDGYTFGSGTRLTVV.

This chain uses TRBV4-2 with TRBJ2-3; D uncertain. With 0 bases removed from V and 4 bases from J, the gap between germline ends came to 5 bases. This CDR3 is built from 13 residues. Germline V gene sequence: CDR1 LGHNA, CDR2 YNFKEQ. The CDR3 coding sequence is TGTGCCAGCAGCCAAGATTTGCCAGATACGCAGTATTTT. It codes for CASSQDLPDTQYF.

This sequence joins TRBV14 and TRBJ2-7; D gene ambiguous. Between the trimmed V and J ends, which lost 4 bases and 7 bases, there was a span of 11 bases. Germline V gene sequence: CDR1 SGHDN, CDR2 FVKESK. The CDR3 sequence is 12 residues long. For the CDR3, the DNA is TGTGCCAGCAGCCTCCCGGTTGGGGAGCAGTACTTC. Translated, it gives CASSLPVGEQYF.

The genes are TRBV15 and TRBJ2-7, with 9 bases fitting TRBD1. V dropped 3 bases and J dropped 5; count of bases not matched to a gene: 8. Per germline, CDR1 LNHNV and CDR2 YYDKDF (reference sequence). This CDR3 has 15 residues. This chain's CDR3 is CATSSGQGLVHEQYF. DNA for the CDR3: TGTGCCACCAGCAGCGGACAGGGGTTAGTCCACGAGCAGTACTTC.

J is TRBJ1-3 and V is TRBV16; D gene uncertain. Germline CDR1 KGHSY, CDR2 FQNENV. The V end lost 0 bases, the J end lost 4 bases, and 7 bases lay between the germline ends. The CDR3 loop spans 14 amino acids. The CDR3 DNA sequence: TGTGCCAGCAGCCAATCCATCTTGGGAAACACCATATATTTT. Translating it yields CASSQSILGNTIYF.

DNA of the CDR3: TGTGCCAGCAGCGTCCCGGGACAGGGCAGCACAGATACGCAGTATTTT. It codes for CASSVPGQGSTDTQYF. The chain is built from TRBV5-6 and TRBJ2-3; 9 bases agree with TRBD1. V lost 4 bases to trimming and J lost 0 bases; unmatched junction nucleotides: 6. The germline gives CDR1 SGHDT, CDR2 YYEEEE. The length of the CDR3 is 16 residues.

The CDR3 is CASSLNGGDNSPLHF. The CDR3 nucleotides are TGTGCCAGCAGCTTAAACGGGGGAGACAATTCACCCCTCCACTTT. The chain recombines TRBV7-3 with TRBJ1-6; TRBD1 might be the D (5 bases). Germline CDR1 reads SGHTA; CDR2 reads FQGTGA. The CDR3 contains 15 residues. Trimming removed 1 base from V and 7 bases from J, with 11 bases in between.

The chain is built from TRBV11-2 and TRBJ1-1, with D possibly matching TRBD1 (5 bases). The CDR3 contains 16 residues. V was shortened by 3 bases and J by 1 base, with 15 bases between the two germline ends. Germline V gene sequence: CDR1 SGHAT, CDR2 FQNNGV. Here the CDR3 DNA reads TGTGCCAGCAGCTTGCCCACGGGACTGACGAACACTGAAGCTTTCTTT. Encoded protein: CASSLPTGLTNTEAFF.

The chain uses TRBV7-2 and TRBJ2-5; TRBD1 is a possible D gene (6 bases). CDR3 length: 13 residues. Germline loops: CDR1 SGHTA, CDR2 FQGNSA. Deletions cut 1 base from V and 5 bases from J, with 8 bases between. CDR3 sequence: CASSLGGPETQYF. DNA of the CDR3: TGTGCCAGCAGCTTAGGGGGGCCGGAGACCCAGTACTTC.